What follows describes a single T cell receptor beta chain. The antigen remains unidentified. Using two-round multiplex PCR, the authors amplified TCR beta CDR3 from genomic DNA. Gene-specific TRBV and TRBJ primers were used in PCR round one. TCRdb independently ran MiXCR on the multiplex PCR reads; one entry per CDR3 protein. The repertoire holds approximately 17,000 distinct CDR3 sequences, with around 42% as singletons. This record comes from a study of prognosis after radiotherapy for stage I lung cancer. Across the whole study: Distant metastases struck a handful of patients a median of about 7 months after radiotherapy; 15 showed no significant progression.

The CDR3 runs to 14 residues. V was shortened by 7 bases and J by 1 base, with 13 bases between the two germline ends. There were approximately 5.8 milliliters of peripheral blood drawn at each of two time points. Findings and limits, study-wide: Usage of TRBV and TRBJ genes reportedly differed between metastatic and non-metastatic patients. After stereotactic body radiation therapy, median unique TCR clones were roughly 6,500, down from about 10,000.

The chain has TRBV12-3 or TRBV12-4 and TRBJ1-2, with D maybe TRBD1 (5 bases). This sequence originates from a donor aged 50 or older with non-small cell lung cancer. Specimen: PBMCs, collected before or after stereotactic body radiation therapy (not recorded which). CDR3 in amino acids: CASILAGDNYGYTF. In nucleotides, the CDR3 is TGTGCCAGCATCCTTGCGGGGGATAACTATGGCTACACCTTC.